Presented here are 21 T cell receptor beta chains from one specimen sequenced in a study of T cells in Graves' hyperthyroidism and ophthalmopathy. The TCR beta CDR3 regions underwent amplification using RNA transcripts as the source. During a first-round RT-PCR of the TCR CDR3, the HTBI primer set was used. Each CDR3 protein gets one entry after TCRdb re-called the multiplex PCR reads with MiXCR. The sample yields approximately 380,000 distinct CDR3 sequences, about 18% seen once. The sample comprised blood. The receptors come from a woman aged 18-29 years with Graves' hyperthyroidism.

The chain recombines TRBV7-9 with TRBJ1-1; D is perhaps TRBD1 (5 bases). This CDR3 spans 14 amino acids. V was pared by 8 bases and J by 3 bases, with 16 bases between. Germline CDR1 and CDR2: SEHNR and FQNEAQ (reference sequence). CDR3 DNA: TGTGCCAGCGTTTGGGCGATGGGGGACACTGAAGCTTTCTTT. It yields the protein CASVWAMGDTEAFF.

At least ten counts were recorded for this clonotype. The chain recombines TRBV7-9 with TRBJ1-1, with D possibly TRBD1 on 5 matching bases. CDR3 length: 14 residues. V was trimmed by 5 bases and J by 2 bases, leaving 12 bases between them. From germline, CDR1 is SEHNR and CDR2 FQNEAQ (reference sequence). The CDR3 DNA is TGTGCCAGCAGCATTGGAGACAGAAACACTGAAGCTTTCTTT. Protein product: CASSIGDRNTEAFF. Based on the CDR3 plus reference TRBV7-9 and TRBJ1-1, the full variable domain is DTGVSQNPRHKITKRGQNVTFRCDPISEHNRLYWYRQTLGQGPEFLTYFQNEAQLEKSRLLSDRFSAERPKGSFSTLEIQRTEQGDSAMYLCASSIGDRNTEAFFGQGTRLTVV.

This clonotype was observed at least ten times. The CDR3 sequence is CASKDPSGNEETQYF. The CDR3 DNA follows: TGTGCCAGCAAGGATCCTAGCGGAAACGAAGAGACCCAGTACTTC. The chain carries TRBV28 and TRBJ2-5; the match to TRBD2 covers 7 bases. With V trimmed by 7 bases and J by 3 bases, 11 bases remained unmatched. The CDR3 is 15 amino acids. Germline values: CDR1 MDHEN, CDR2 SYDVKM. Full variable domain (missing parts from reference TRBV28 and TRBJ2-5): DVKVTQSSRYLVKRTGEKVFLECVQDMDHENMFWYRQDPGLGLRLIYFSYDVKMKEKGDIPEGYSVSREKKERFSLILESASTNQTSMYLCASKDPSGNEETQYFGPGTRLLVL.

This clonotype was found many times. V usage is TRBV6-2 or TRBV6-3 and J usage is TRBJ2-5, with D possibly called TRBD1 or TRBD2 (5 bases each). CDR3 length: 12 residues. The germline V and J ends were trimmed by 9 bases and 7 bases, with 15 bases remaining between them. Germline CDR1 reads MNHEY; CDR2 reads SVGEGT. CDR3 coding DNA: TGTGCCAGTGGGGGTCCAACCGCGACCCAGTACTTC. The encoded protein is CASGGPTATQYF.

V and J are TRBV11-2 and TRBJ1-1; a possible D gene is TRBD1 (5 bases). The CDR3 covers 16 residues. Trimming cost V 3 bases and J 5 bases, with 19 bases left between them. The germline CDR1 and CDR2 sequences are SGHAT and FQNNGV. DNA of the CDR3: TGTGCCAGCAGCTTTCGATGGTCAGGGATAAAGACTGAAGCTTTCTTT. It encodes CASSFRWSGIKTEAFF.

In its sample, this clonotype was seen many times. V usage is TRBV18 and J usage is TRBJ2-7; TRBD1 agrees at 8 bases. The germline gives CDR1 KGHSH, CDR2 LQKENI. The CDR3 is 15 residues long. V shed 2 bases, J shed 9 bases, and the junction held 12 bases outside the gene matches. The CDR3 DNA reads TGTGCCAGCTCACCAACGGGACAGGCGTTCTCGGGGCAGTACTTC. Protein sequence: CASSPTGQAFSGQYF.

This clonotype was seen ten or more times. The rearrangement uses TRBV12-3 or TRBV12-4 and TRBJ1-6; TRBD1 matches at 7 bases. This CDR3 contains 15 residues. Trimming removed 5 bases from V and 3 bases from J; junction bases left unmatched: 4. The CDR3 DNA sequence: TGTGCCAGCAGTACGACAGGGAGCTATAATTCACCCCTCCACTTT. Protein sequence: CASSTTGSYNSPLHF.

Worth noting for this clonotype: Possible read error: a much larger clone is one base away. V gene TRBV24-1 combines with J gene TRBJ2-5; the D gene is possibly TRBD2 (6 bases). The V end lost 6 bases, the J end lost 5 bases, and 12 bases lay between the germline ends. Germline CDR1 reads KGHDR; CDR2 reads SFDVKD. The CDR3 runs 13 residues. The CDR3 reads CATSYAAGETQYF. CDR3 bases: TGTGCCACCAGTTACGCTGCGGGGGAGACCCAGTACTTC.

The chain employs TRBV5-6 and TRBJ1-1, with 7 bases lining up with TRBD1. The germline V gene has CDR1 SGHDT and CDR2 YYEEEE. V gave up 9 bases and J gave up 3 bases; unmatched junction bases: 17. The CDR3 totals 16 residues. CDR3 nucleotide sequence: TGTGCCACTGAACCCAAGTTAGGCAGGGGGGACACTGAAGCTTTCTTT. Its translation is CATEPKLGRGDTEAFF.

In its sample, this clonotype was seen many times. The rearrangement uses TRBV12-3 or TRBV12-4 and TRBJ2-4; no clear D. The CDR3 is made up of 13 amino acids. V lost 8 bases, J lost 8 bases, and 16 bases lay in between. In nucleotides, the CDR3 is TGTGCCAGCTCGGAAGGATTCGAGGACATTCAGTACTTC. Protein sequence: CASSEGFEDIQYF.

This clonotype was seen repeatedly, ten times or more. The CDR3 region is CASSSEVYGYTF. The CDR3 DNA follows: TGTGCCAGCAGCTCCGAAGTCTATGGCTACACCTTC. This sequence joins TRBV6-1 and TRBJ1-2; D is unresolved. Germline CDR1 is MNHNS and CDR2 is SASEGT. CDR3 length: 12 residues. V dropped 6 bases and J dropped 4 bases, with 9 bases sitting between them.

This clonotype was observed a few times. The chain uses TRBV4-1 and TRBJ2-7; D is possibly TRBD1 or TRBD2 (5 bases each). There are 12 residues in the CDR3. Trimming shortened V by 1 base and J by 9 bases, and 10 bases separated the two germline ends. Germline-derived CDR1 and CDR2 are MGHRA and YSYEKL. The DNA of the CDR3 is TGCGCCAGCAGCCAAGTTGGGGGTCTGCAGTACTTC. Amino acids: CASSQVGGLQYF.

This clonotype was seen many times. The chain recombines TRBV6-5 with TRBJ1-5; TRBD1 aligns across 7 bases. There are 16 residues in the CDR3. V was clipped by 0 bases and J by 0 bases; unmatched bases: 2. Germline CDR1 MNHEY, CDR2 SVGAGI. The CDR3 coding sequence is TGTGCCAGCAGTTACTCGACAGGGTTTAGCAATCAGCCCCAGCATTTT. Protein product: CASSYSTGFSNQPQHF.

This clonotype was seen repeatedly, ten times or more. This rearrangement joins TRBV6-1 to TRBJ1-2; 8 positions agree with TRBD1. Germline V gene data show CDR1 as MNHNS and CDR2 as SASEGT. V trimming: 4 bases; J trimming: 0 bases; junction bases outside the gene matches: 4. This CDR3 region has 15 residues. The CDR3, as DNA: TGTGCCAGCAGTGGAGGACAGGGAGCTAACTATGGCTACACCTTC. Its protein product is CASSGGQGANYGYTF.

This clonotype occurred many times. This sequence joins TRBV27 and TRBJ2-7, with D perhaps being TRBD1 or TRBD2 (6 bases each). CDR3 length: 14 residues. CDR1 and CDR2 (germline): MNHEY, SMNVEV (reference sequence). Between the trimmed V and J ends, which lost 8 bases and 4 bases, there was a span of 18 bases. DNA of the CDR3: TGTGCCAGCGCTCCCTTCGGGGGCGGATACGAGCAGTACTTC. Protein product: CASAPFGGGYEQYF.

This clonotype was detected many times. The rearrangement uses TRBV7-2 and TRBJ2-4, with D perhaps assigned TRBD1 or TRBD2 (6 bases each). The CDR3 is made up of 14 amino acids. Germline lookup yields CDR1 SGHTA and CDR2 FQGNSA. V gave up 1 base and J gave up 6 bases, with 10 bases separating them. The CDR3 DNA reads TGTGCCAGCAGCTTAGTACAGGGAGGAAACATTCAGTACTTC. Encoded protein: CASSLVQGGNIQYF.

This clonotype was found many times. The chain couples TRBV18 to TRBJ2-5; 7 nucleotides line up with TRBD1. Per the germline V gene, CDR1 is KGHSH and CDR2 is LQKENI. The length of the CDR3 is 14 residues. V lost 8 bases to trimming and J lost 2 bases; unmatched junction nucleotides: 8. In DNA form, the CDR3 reads TGTGCCAGCAGTCCTCCGGGACAGCAAGAGACCCAGTACTTC. It yields the protein CASSPPGQQETQYF.

This clonotype was counted at least ten times. This sequence joins TRBV28 and TRBJ1-1; D is ambiguous. From germline, CDR1 is MDHEN and CDR2 SYDVKM. The V gene lost 7 bases and the J gene lost 0 bases, with 9 bases spanning the gap. The CDR3 has 13 amino acids. CDR3 loop: CASNSILNTEAFF. The CDR3 region has the DNA TGTGCCAGCAACTCGATCTTGAACACTGAAGCTTTCTTT.

This clonotype has at least ten counts. V gene TRBV5-1 combines with J gene TRBJ2-2, with 10 nucleotides matching TRBD1. CDR1 and CDR2 from the germline V gene are SGHRS and YFSETQ. The CDR3 length is 18 residues. Germline trimming cut 3 bases from V and 3 bases from J; bases unmatched to any gene: 11. The CDR3 DNA reads TGCGCCAGCAGCTATGACCTACGGACAGGGGGTCACACCGGGGAGCTGTTTTTT. As protein: CASSYDLRTGGHTGELFF. Full variable domain (rest looked up from reference TRBV5-1 and TRBJ2-2): KAGVTQTPRYLIKTRGQQVTLSCSPISGHRSVSWYQQTPGQGLQFLFEYFSETQRNKGNFPGRFSGRQFSNSRSEMNVSTLELGDSALYLCASSYDLRTGGHTGELFFGEGSRLTVL.

Regarding this clonotype: This could be a read error, since a much larger clone is one nucleotide away. The genes are TRBV2 and TRBJ1-2, with D unresolved. The CDR3 covers 14 residues. The germline gives CDR1 SNHLY, CDR2 FYNNEI. This CDR3 is CASSEALTSYGYSF. The DNA of the CDR3 is TGTGCCAGCAGTGAAGCGTTGACGAGCTATGGCTACAGCTTC.

This clonotype was detected many times. The chain uses TRBV12-3 or TRBV12-4 and TRBJ1-2; 9 nucleotides match TRBD1. V gave up 4 bases and J gave up 8 bases; unmatched junction bases: 2. The CDR3 totals 12 residues. This CDR3 reads CASSYRGRGYTF. The CDR3 coding sequence is TGTGCCAGCAGTTACAGGGGGCGAGGCTACACCTTC.